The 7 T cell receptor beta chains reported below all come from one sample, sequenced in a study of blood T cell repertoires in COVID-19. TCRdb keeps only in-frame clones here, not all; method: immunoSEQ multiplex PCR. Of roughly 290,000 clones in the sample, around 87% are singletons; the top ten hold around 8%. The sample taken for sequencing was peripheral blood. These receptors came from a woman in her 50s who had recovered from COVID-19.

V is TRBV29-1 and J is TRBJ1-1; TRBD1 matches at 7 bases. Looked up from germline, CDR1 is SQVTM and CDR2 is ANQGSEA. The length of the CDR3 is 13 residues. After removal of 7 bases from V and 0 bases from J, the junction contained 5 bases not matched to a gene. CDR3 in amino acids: CSARGQLNTEAFF. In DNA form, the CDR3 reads TGCAGCGCAAGGGGACAGCTGAACACTGAAGCTTTCTTT.

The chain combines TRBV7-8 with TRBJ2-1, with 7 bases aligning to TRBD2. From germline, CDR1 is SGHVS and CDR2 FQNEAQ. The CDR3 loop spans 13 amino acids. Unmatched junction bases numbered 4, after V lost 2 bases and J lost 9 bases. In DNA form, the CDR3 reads TGTGCCAGCAGCTTAATAGCGGGTTCTGAGCAGTTCTTC. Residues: CASSLIAGSEQFF. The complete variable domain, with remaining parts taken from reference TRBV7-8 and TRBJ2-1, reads GAGVSQSPRYKVAKRGQDVALRCDPISGHVSLFWYQQALGQGPEFLTYFQNEAQLDKSGLPSDRFFAERPEGSVSTLKIQRTQQEDSAVYLCASSLIAGSEQFFGPGTRLTVL.

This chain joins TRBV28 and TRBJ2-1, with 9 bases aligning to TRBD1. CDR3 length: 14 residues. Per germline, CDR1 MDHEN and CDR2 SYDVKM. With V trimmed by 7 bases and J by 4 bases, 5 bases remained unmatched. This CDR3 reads CASNPGQGYNEQFF. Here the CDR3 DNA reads TGTGCCAGCAATCCGGGACAGGGATACAATGAGCAGTTCTTC.

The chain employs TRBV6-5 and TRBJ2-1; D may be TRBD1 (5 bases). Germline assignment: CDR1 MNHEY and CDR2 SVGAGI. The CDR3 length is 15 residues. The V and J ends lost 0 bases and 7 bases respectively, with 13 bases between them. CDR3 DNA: TGTGCCAGCAGTTACTCGCCAGGGATTGAAAATGAGCAGTTCTTC. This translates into CASSYSPGIENEQFF.

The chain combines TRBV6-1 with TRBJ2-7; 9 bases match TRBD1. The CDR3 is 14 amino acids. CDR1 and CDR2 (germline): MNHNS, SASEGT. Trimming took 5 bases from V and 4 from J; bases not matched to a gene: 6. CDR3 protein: CASSPGTGPYEQYF. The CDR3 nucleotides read TGTGCCAGCAGTCCCGGGACAGGGCCATACGAGCAGTACTTC.

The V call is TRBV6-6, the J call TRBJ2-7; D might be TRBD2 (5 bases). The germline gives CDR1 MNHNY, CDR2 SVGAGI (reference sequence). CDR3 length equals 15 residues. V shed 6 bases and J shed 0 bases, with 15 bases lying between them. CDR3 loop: CASSTSRAPSYEQYF. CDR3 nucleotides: TGTGCCAGCAGCACTTCGCGGGCCCCCTCCTACGAGCAGTACTTC.

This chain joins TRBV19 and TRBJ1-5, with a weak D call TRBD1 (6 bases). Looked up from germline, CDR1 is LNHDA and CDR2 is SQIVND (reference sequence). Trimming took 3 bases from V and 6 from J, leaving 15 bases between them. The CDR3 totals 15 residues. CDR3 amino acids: CASSMYRDSLQPQHF. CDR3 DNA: TGTGCCAGTAGTATGTACAGGGATAGTCTTCAGCCCCAGCATTTT.